This T cell receptor (beta chain) was identified during a study of neurological immune-mediated disorders. Study observations and caveats: The absence of any CDR3 amino acid sequence shared by expanded clones across subjects suggests that repertoires were private in all groups.

Time point defined: longitudinal time-point 2. Serving as healthy controls were blood bank volunteers based in Maryland, USA. Unsorted libraries were generated from 2 million PBMCs. These cells had been stored in RNAlater at -80 C. The cDNA was synthesized by 5'RACE incorporating 10-nucleotide random UMIs. Via MiXCR, TCRdb re-called the 5' RACE reads, giving one row per CDR3 protein. This sample has tens of thousands of distinct CDR3 sequences; about an eighth occur once, and the top ten carry about 2.5%. By sample fraction, this clonotype is medium-sized. Its antigen is not identified. The CDR3 loop spans 15 amino acids. The J segment lost 10 bases and the V segment lost 5 bases, leaving 8 bases of the junction unmatched. CDR1 is SGHDT and CDR2 is YYEEEE in the germline V gene.

This chain connects TRBV5-6 to TRBJ2-1, with 14 bases identical to TRBD2. This TCR was recovered from a middle-aged woman in good health. Material for sequencing was PBMCs. CDR3 coding DNA: TGTGCCAGCAGGCCGGGGACTAGCGGGGGACGGGAGCAGTTCTTC. It yields the protein CASRPGTSGGREQFF.